This T cell receptor beta chain was documented in a study of blood T cell repertoires in COVID-19. The protocol was immunoSEQ multiplex PCR, while the TCRdb copy is restricted to in-frame clones and leaves out a portion. The table lists under 250,000 clones, 86% of them singletons. This clone was observed a handful of times. The clonotype was recovered from a man aged 45 to 65 with COVID-19, enrolled during active disease. The material sequenced was peripheral blood.

CDR3 nucleotide sequence: TGTGCCAGCAGCCAGGGACAGGGGATATACAATGAGCAGTTCTTC. Protein: CASSQGQGIYNEQFF. The V call is TRBV7-9, the J call TRBJ2-1; TRBD1 agrees at 10 bases. This CDR3 has 15 residues. CDR1 and CDR2 from the germline V gene are SEHNR and FQNEAQ (reference sequence). V lost 5 bases to trimming and J lost 4 bases; unmatched junction nucleotides: 5.